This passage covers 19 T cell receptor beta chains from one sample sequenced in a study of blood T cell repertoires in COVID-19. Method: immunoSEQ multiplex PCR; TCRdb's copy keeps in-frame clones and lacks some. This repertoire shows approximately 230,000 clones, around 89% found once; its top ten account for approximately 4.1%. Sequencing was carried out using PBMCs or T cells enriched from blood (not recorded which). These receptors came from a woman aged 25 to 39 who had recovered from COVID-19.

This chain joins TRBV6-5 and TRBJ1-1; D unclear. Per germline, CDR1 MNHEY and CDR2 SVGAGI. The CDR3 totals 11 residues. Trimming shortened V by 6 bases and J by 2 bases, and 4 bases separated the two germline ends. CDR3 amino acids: CASRYNTEAFF. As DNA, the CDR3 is TGTGCCAGCAGGTATAACACTGAAGCTTTCTTT.

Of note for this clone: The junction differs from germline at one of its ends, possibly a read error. CDR3 loop: CASSIDLNTGELFF. Here the CDR3 DNA reads TGTGCCAGCAGCATAGACCTGAACACCGGGGAGCTGTTTTTT. The chain is built from TRBV11-2 and TRBJ2-2; D is ambiguous. Germline V gene lookup returns CDR1 SGHAT and CDR2 FQNNGV. The CDR3 consists of 14 residues.

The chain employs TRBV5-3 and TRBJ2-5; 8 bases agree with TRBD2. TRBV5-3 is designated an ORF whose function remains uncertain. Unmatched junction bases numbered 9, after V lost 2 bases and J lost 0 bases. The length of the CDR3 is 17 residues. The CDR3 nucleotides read TGTGCCAGAAGCTTCGGACTAGCCCCTAAGTACCAAGAGACCCAGTACTTC. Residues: CARSFGLAPKYQETQYF.

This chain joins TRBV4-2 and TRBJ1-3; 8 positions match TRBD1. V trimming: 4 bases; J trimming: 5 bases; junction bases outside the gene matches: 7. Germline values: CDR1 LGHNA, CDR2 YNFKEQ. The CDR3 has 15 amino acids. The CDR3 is CASSRQDRERNTIYF. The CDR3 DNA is TGTGCCAGCAGCCGCCAGGACAGGGAAAGAAACACCATATATTTT.

The CDR3 sequence is CASSEDGRPTGNEQYF. The CDR3 DNA sequence: TGCGCCAGCAGCGAGGACGGCAGACCGACCGGGAACGAGCAGTACTTC. This sequence joins TRBV5-1 and TRBJ2-7, with D maybe TRBD2 (5 bases). Trimming cost V 4 bases and J 5 bases, with 22 bases left between them. There are 16 residues in the CDR3. Looked up from germline, CDR1 is SGHRS and CDR2 is YFSETQ.

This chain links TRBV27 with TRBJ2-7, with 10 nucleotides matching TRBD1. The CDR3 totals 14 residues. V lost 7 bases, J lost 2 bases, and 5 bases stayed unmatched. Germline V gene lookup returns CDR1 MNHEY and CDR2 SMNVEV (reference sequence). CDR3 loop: CASTPTGGPYEQYF. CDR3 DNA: TGTGCCAGCACCCCGACAGGGGGCCCCTACGAGCAGTACTTC.

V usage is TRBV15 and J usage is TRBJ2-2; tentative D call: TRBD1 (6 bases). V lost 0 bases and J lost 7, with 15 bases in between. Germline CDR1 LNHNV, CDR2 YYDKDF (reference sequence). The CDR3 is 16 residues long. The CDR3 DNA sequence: TGTGCCACCAGCAGAGATCTGGGCAGGGGTGGCGGGGAGCTGTTTTTT. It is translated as CATSRDLGRGGGELFF.

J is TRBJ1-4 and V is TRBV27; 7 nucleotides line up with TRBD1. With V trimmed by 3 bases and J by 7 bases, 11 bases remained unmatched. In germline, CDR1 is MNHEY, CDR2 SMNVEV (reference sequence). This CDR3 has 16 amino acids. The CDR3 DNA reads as TGTGCCAGCAGTTTCTCTACCAGGGGGTGGGTTGAAAAACTGTTTTTT. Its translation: CASSFSTRGWVEKLFF.

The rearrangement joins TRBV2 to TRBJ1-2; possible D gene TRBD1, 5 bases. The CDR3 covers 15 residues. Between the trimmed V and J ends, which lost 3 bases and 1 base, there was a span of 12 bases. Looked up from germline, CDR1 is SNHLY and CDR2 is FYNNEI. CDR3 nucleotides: TGTGCCAGCAGTGACCTTTTCGACAGTAACTATGGCTACACCTTC. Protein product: CASSDLFDSNYGYTF.

The CDR3 DNA is TGTGCCAGCAGCTTGCTCACGGGAGGGCCCGGCAATGAGCAGTTCTTC. It specifies CASSLLTGGPGNEQFF. V usage is TRBV7-9 and J usage is TRBJ2-1; 8 nucleotides match TRBD2. The germline gives CDR1 SEHNR, CDR2 FQNEAQ (reference sequence). The junction had 10 bases not matched to a gene; V was cut back by 3 bases and J by 6 bases. The CDR3 is made up of 16 amino acids.

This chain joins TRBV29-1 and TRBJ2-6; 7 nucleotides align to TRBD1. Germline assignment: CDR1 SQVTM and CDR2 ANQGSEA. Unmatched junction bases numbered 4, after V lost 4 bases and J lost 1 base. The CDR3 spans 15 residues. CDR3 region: CSVGRGSSGANVLTF. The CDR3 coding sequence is TGCAGCGTTGGCAGGGGGTCGTCTGGGGCCAACGTCCTGACTTTC.

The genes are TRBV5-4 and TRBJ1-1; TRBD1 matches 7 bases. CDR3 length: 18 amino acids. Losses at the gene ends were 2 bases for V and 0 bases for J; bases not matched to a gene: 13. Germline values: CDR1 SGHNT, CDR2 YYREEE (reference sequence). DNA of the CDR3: TGTGCCAGCAGCTTCCCGTCAGGGGGGAAGAAATTGAACACTGAAGCTTTCTTT. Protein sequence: CASSFPSGGKKLNTEAFF.

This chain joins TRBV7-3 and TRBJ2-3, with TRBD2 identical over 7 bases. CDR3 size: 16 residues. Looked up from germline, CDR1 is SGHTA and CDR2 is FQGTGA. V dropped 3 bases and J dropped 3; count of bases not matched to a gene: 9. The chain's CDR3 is CASSLGAGGGTDTQYF. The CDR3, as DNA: TGTGCCAGCAGCTTGGGAGCGGGCGGGGGAACAGATACGCAGTATTTT.

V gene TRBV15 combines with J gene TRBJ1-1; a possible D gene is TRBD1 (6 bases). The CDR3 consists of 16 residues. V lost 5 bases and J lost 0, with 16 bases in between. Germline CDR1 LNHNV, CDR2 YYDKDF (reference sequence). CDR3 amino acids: CATSGQTGFMNTEAFF. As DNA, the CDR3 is TGTGCCACCAGCGGCCAGACAGGATTCATGAACACTGAAGCTTTCTTT.

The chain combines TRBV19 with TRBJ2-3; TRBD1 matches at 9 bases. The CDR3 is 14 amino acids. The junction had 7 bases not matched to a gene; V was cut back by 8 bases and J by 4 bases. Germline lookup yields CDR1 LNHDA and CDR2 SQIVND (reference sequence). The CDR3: CASGPGQGSDTQYF. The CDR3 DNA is TGTGCCAGTGGACCGGGACAGGGCTCAGATACGCAGTATTTT. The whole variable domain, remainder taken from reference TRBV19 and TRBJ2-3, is DGGITQSPKYLFRKEGQNVTLSCEQNLNHDAMYWYRQDPGQGLRLIYYSQIVNDFQKGDIAEGYSVSREKKESFPLTVTSAQKNPTAFYLCASGPGQGSDTQYFGPGTRLTVL.

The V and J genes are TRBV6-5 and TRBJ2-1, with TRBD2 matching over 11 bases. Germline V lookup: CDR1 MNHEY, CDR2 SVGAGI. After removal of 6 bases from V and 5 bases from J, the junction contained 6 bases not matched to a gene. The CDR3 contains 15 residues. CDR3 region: CASSLLAGADNEQFF. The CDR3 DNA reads TGTGCCAGCAGCCTACTAGCGGGAGCCGACAATGAGCAGTTCTTC.

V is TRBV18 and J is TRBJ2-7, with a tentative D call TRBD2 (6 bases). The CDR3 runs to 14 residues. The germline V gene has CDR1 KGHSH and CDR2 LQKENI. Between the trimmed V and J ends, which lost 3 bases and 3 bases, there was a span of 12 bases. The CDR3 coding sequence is TGTGCCAGCTCACCCCGGCGGGACCACTACGAGCAGTACTTC. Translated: CASSPRRDHYEQYF.

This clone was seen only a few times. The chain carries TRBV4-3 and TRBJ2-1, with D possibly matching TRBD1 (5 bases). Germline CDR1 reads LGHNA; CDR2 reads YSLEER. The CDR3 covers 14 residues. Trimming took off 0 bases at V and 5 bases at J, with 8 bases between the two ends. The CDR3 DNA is TGCGCCAGCAGCCAAGAGGGGCAGGACAATGAGCAGTTCTTC. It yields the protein CASSQEGQDNEQFF.

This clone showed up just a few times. The CDR3 DNA is TGTGCCAGCAGCTCCACCGGACTGAACAATTCACCCCTCCACTTT. It specifies CASSSTGLNNSPLHF. This chain links TRBV7-2 with TRBJ1-6, with unresolved D. The V end was cut by 4 bases, the J end by 7 bases, with 14 bases between. This CDR3 region has 15 residues. Germline loops: CDR1 SGHTA, CDR2 FQGNSA.